This T cell receptor beta chain originates from a study of T-cell memory formation after mild COVID-19. Study as a whole: Clusters were largely donor specific. Notes on the study in general: Day 15 to 85 contracting clones showed balanced CD4/CD8; later expanders leaned CD4+. Shrinking CD4+ clones were chiefly CM and EM; CD8+ ones were chiefly EMRA.

TCR alpha and TCR beta cDNA libraries carrying sample barcodes and UMIs came from 5'RACE with constant-segment primers. TCRdb reprocessed the 5' RACE reads with MiXCR, giving one entry per CDR3 protein. This table has 250,000 to 300,000 distinct CDR3 sequences, over 15% appearing once. This clonotype was seen a few times. Its antigen is unknown. The ends were cut back, 6 bases at V and 2 bases at J, with 12 bases in the middle. The CDR3 is 13 amino acids. From germline, CDR1 is SQVTM and CDR2 ANQGSEA. The rearrangement uses TRBV29-1 and TRBJ2-3; D might be TRBD2 (5 bases). This clonotype was obtained from a man aged 18 to 35 who had mild COVID-19 (a few samples of this study predate the infection). Cell type and time point are not known. Sequenced material: PBMCs or a T cell subset sorted from them (not recorded which). The CDR3: CSVESGYTDTQYF. The CDR3 DNA reads TGCAGCGTCGAGAGCGGATACACAGATACGCAGTATTTT.